This T cell receptor (beta chain) emerged from a study of regulatory T cells in long-lasting Graves disease. Trimming pared 0 bases from V and 6 bases from J, leaving 10 bases between. The CDR3 loop spans 14 amino acids. Germline V gives CDR1 LNHNV, CDR2 YYDKDF (reference sequence). In its sample, this clonotype was seen many times. Regarding time point: newly diagnosed GD, antithyroid drugs for less than 3 months. TCR sequences were obtained from RNA taken from PBMCs. Arm-PCR of CDR3 regions with iRepertoire HTBI primers generated TCR beta libraries. Each CDR3 protein is one row after TCRdb ran MiXCR on the multiplex PCR reads. The data hold about 540,000 distinct CDR3 sequences, with roughly 14% observed a single time. The sample was also linked to a second study, of T cells in Graves' hyperthyroidism and ophthalmopathy. Per that study: First-round RT-PCR of the TCR CDR3 relied on the HTBI primer set.

The clonotype was recovered from a man younger than 45 with Graves disease. This chain joins TRBV15 and TRBJ2-3, with D possibly TRBD2 on 5 matching bases. The sequencing here drew on peripheral blood mononuclear cells (PBMCs), taken at new diagnosis, from a patient treated with antithyroid drugs. CDR3 protein: CATSRDRGSDTQYF. The DNA for the CDR3 is TGTGCCACCAGCAGAGATCGCGGGTCGGATACGCAGTATTTT.